Listed below are T cell receptor beta chains from one sample, sequenced in a study of cytomegalovirus exposure and HLA in healthy donors. Measured with immunoSEQ multiplex PCR; TCRdb has only the in-frame clones, and not every one. The sample includes 210,000 or so clones, 75% to 80% of them seen just once. Input material: PBMCs. All receptors come from a man aged 18 to 29 in good health and CMV-seronegative. CDR3s include the opening cysteine and the closing phenylalanine or tryptophan. D genes are given only for firm matches. Where a row states a size, it is once, few, many or the class of an expanded clone; other rows omit it.

j_call v_call clone_size d_call cdr3_nt cdr3_aa
TRBJ1-1 TRBV5-4 - - TGTGCCAGCAGCTCCCCCGGGGAAACTGAAGCTTTCTTT CASSSPGETEAFF
TRBJ2-2 TRBV19 - - TGTGCCAGTAGAAAGGGCGGGACTGTCGGGGAGCTGTTTTTT CASRKGGTVGELFF
TRBJ2-1 TRBV4-2 - - TGTGCCAGCAGCCAAGAGTACAGTCACAATGAGCAGTTCTTC CASSQEYSHNEQFF
TRBJ2-7 TRBV6-6 few - TGTGCCAGCAGTTACGCCCTCACAGGATACGAGCAGTACTTC CASSYALTGYEQYF
TRBJ1-2 TRBV14 - TRBD1 TGTGCCAGCAGCCAAAGTCAGGGGGCGATCTATGGCTACACCTTC CASSQSQGAIYGYTF
TRBJ1-2 TRBV4-3 - - TGCGCCAGCAGCCAAGAGTACAGTTCCTATGGCTACACCTTC CASSQEYSSYGYTF
TRBJ1-3 TRBV19 - - TGTGCCAGTAGCACTACAACCACGTCTTCGGGAAACACCATATATTTT CASSTTTTSSGNTIYF
TRBJ2-5 TRBV5-4 - - TGTGCCAGCAGCTTGGAACCGCGATACCAAGAGACCCAGTACTTC CASSLEPRYQETQYF
TRBJ2-3 TRBV11-2 - TRBD2 TGTGCCAGCAGACAAGGACTAGCGGGGTTCTCGGGCACAGATACGCAGTATTTT CASRQGLAGFSGTDTQYF
TRBJ2-7 TRBV29-1 - TRBD1 TGCAGCGTAGGACAGGGGGCGGACGTAGGCGAGCAGTACTTC CSVGQGADVGEQYF
TRBJ1-5 TRBV15 - - TGTGCCACCAGCAGTGAAATCAGGGGAGATCAGCCCCAGCATTTT CATSSEIRGDQPQHF
TRBJ2-5 TRBV7-6 few TRBD2 TGTGCCAGCAGCTTAGCACGGGGGGGAGAGACCCAGTACTTC CASSLARGGETQYF
TRBJ2-3 TRBV7-9 - - TGTGCCAGCAGCCCGAGGACTGAGGTGAATACGCAGTATTTT CASSPRTEVNTQYF
TRBJ1-2 TRBV6-5 - TRBD1 TGTGCCAGCAGTTACGCCGGGACAGGGAACTATGGCTACACCTTC CASSYAGTGNYGYTF
TRBJ1-5 TRBV18 - - TGTGCCAGCTCACCGGCGGATAGCAATCAGCCCCAGCATTTT CASSPADSNQPQHF
TRBJ2-7 TRBV7-8 - - TGTGCCAGCAGCTTTTCGGGGGGCCCCTACGAGCAGTACTTC CASSFSGGPYEQYF
TRBJ1-2 TRBV7-2 - - TGTGCCAGCAGCCCAGTGGGAGGGAACTATGGCTACACCTTC CASSPVGGNYGYTF
TRBJ1-4 TRBV30 - - TGTGCCTGGAGGGGAGGGGCATTTGAAAAACTGTTTTTT CAWRGGAFEKLFF
TRBJ1-3 TRBV2 - - TGTGCCAGCGTGGGTATCGACAGTCCAAGCTCTGGAAACACCATATATTTT CASVGIDSPSSGNTIYF
TRBJ1-1 TRBV4-2 - - TGTGCCAGCAGCCAAGATACATCAGGGATCGGGACTGAAGCTTTCTTT CASSQDTSGIGTEAFF
TRBJ1-1 TRBV19 - TRBD1 TGTGCCAGTAGAAGGGACAGGGATACTTTCTTT CASRRDRDTFF
TRBJ2-7 TRBV4-2 - - TGTGCCAGCAGCCAAGGGGTCGGGGTCTCCTACGAGCAGTACTTC CASSQGVGVSYEQYF
TRBJ2-5 TRBV13 - TRBD1 TGTGCCAGCAGCTTGGGGACAGGGGAAGAGACCCAGTACTTC CASSLGTGEETQYF
TRBJ1-5 TRBV28 few - TGTGCCAGCAGAGAGTCAAGCAATCAGCCCCAGCATTTT CASRESSNQPQHF
TRBJ1-1 TRBV27 - TRBD1 TGTGCCAGCAGGACGGACAGGGGAGCTGAAGCTTTCTTT CASRTDRGAEAFF
TRBJ1-4 TRBV6-5 - TRBD1 TGTGCCAGCAGCCTCTGGACAGGGAATGAAAAACTGTTTTTT CASSLWTGNEKLFF
TRBJ2-1 TRBV13 few - TGTGCCAGCAGCCGAATGGGGGGAGGCTATTACAATGAGCAGTTCTTC CASSRMGGGYYNEQFF
TRBJ2-2 TRBV7-9 few TRBD2 TGTGCCAGCAGCCACTCGGGGTCTAGCGGGAGAGCGAACACCGGGGAGCTGTTTTTT CASSHSGSSGRANTGELFF
TRBJ2-1 TRBV14 - - TGTGCCAGCAGCCAATTCAGCGGGCCCCCGGATGAGCAGTTCTTC CASSQFSGPPDEQFF
TRBJ2-5 TRBV27 - TRBD2 TGTGCCAGCAGTTTGCCGGGGGGAGAGCAGTACTTC CASSLPGGEQYF
TRBJ2-3 TRBV21-1 - - TGTGCCAGTGCCGGGACTAGTTTAAATACGCAGTATTTT CASAGTSLNTQYF
TRBJ2-5 TRBV2 - TRBD2 TGTGCCAGCAGTGATAGGGTAGCGGGAGGGAAAGAGACCCAGTACTTC CASSDRVAGGKETQYF
TRBJ2-7 TRBV2 - TRBD2 TGTGCCAGCAGTGAAGCTTCCGCGGGAGGCCAGATCGAGCAGTACTTC CASSEASAGGQIEQYF